The clone carrying this TCR beta chain was observed once. These data are taken from a study of technical replicates of blood from a handful of donors. Clones were sequenced by immunoSEQ multiplex PCR, and TCRdb holds only the in-frame ones, with some missing. This sample has roughly 79,000 clones; 95% occur once, and the top ten carry 0.35% to 0.45%. CDR3 size: 14 residues. Trimming left V 3 bases short and J 0 bases short, with 8 bases between. The germline V gene encodes CDR1 MNHEY and CDR2 SMNVEV (reference sequence). The TCR sequence derives from a human donor in good health. Sequenced: T cells isolated from PBMCs. This sequence joins TRBV27 and TRBJ1-1; weak D call: TRBD1 (5 bases). The CDR3 DNA reads TGTGCCAGCAGTTTTGGCAGGGTGAACACTGAAGCTTTCTTT. It codes for CASSFGRVNTEAFF.